The next 8 T cell receptor beta chains were all read from a single sample in a study of blood T cell repertoires in COVID-19. Here immunoSEQ multiplex PCR was the method, and the copy in TCRdb shows in-frame clones only, minus some. The repertoire has 200,000 to 300,000 clones, roughly 80% of them found once; the top ten carry around 4.2%. Sequencing was carried out using peripheral blood. These receptors originate from a man in his 60s with acute or convalescent COVID-19.

The rearrangement uses TRBV19 and TRBJ2-7; 12 bases are a match to TRBD1. Germline CDR1 LNHDA, CDR2 SQIVND (reference sequence). The trim removed 1 base at V and 5 bases at J, leaving 3 bases unmatched. The length of the CDR3 is 15 residues. The CDR3 DNA reads TGTGCCAGTAGTATAGGGGACAGGGGGCCCGACGAGCAGTACTTC. Translation gives CASSIGDRGPDEQYF. The full variable domain, with the rest looked up from reference TRBV19 and TRBJ2-7, is DGGITQSPKYLFRKEGQNVTLSCEQNLNHDAMYWYRQDPGQGLRLIYYSQIVNDFQKGDIAEGYSVSREKKESFPLTVTSAQKNPTAFYLCASSIGDRGPDEQYFGPGTRLTVT.

Worth noting for this clone: The junction does not match germline at one end; this may be a read error. V and J are TRBV6-5 and TRBJ2-7; TRBD1 matches 8 bases. Germline CDR1 reads MNHEY; CDR2 reads SVGAGI. This CDR3 has 12 residues. DNA for the CDR3: TGTGCCAGCACCGCCGGGGACAGGCCTCTTTCGTTC. This gives the protein CASTAGDRPLSF.

The CDR3 DNA reads TGTGCCAGCAGCTTGGCCCGCGGGGGAGAGGGAGGAAACATTCAGTACTTC. Its protein is CASSLARGGEGGNIQYF. The chain combines TRBV5-5 with TRBJ2-4, with TRBD2 identical over 7 bases. Germline V gene data show CDR1 as SGHKS and CDR2 as YYEKEE (reference sequence). Unmatched junction bases numbered 12, after V lost 0 bases and J lost 6 bases. The CDR3 is 17 amino acids.

The gene calls are TRBV18 and TRBJ2-5; perhaps TRBD2 as D (6 bases). The ends were cut back, 2 bases at V and 2 bases at J, with 12 bases in the middle. From germline, CDR1 is KGHSH and CDR2 LQKENI. The CDR3 has 15 residues. The CDR3 spells CASSPRASVQETQYF. CDR3 bases: TGTGCCAGCTCACCAAGGGCTAGCGTTCAAGAGACCCAGTACTTC.

The J gene is TRBJ2-1, the V gene TRBV5-4, with 7 bases that match TRBD1. Germline CDR1 is SGHNT and CDR2 is YYREEE (reference sequence). The CDR3 has 15 amino acids. With V trimmed by 4 bases and J by 3 bases, 7 bases remained unmatched. The CDR3 region is CASSPYGTDYNEQFF. CDR3 DNA: TGTGCCAGCAGCCCCTACGGGACAGACTACAATGAGCAGTTCTTC.

The chain employs TRBV19 and TRBJ2-7, with 7 bases that match TRBD2. This CDR3 has 15 amino acids. Germline CDR1 LNHDA, CDR2 SQIVND (reference sequence). With 3 bases clipped from V and 4 bases from J, the junction kept 9 bases outside the gene matches. CDR3 nucleotides: TGTGCCAGTAGTATGGCCGGGAGGAGGGGTTACGAGCAGTACTTC. This gives the protein CASSMAGRRGYEQYF.

The chain links TRBV7-3 to TRBJ1-5; 9 nucleotides line up with TRBD1. There are 18 residues in the CDR3. Germline-derived CDR1 and CDR2 are SGHTA and FQGTGA. Losses at the gene ends were 2 bases for V and 2 bases for J; bases not matched to a gene: 10. CDR3 residues: CASSLLGLWDRGNQPQHF. The CDR3 DNA reads TGTGCCAGCAGCTTATTAGGGTTGTGGGACAGGGGCAATCAGCCCCAGCATTTT.

V and J are TRBV6-2 or TRBV6-3 and TRBJ2-3, with 9 bases matching TRBD2. Germline V gene data show CDR1 as MNHEY and CDR2 as SVGEGT. The V gene end was trimmed by 4 bases and the J gene end by 2 bases; junction bases not matched to a gene: 10. CDR3 length: 17 amino acids. The CDR3 loop is CASSFGLTSGFTDTQYF. In nucleotides, the CDR3 is TGTGCCAGCAGTTTTGGGTTAACTAGCGGGTTCACAGATACGCAGTATTTT.